Each of the 32 T cell receptor beta chains below was sequenced from the same sample in a study of T-cell memory formation after mild COVID-19 (dated by TCRdb to about 2021). Library preparation was by 5' RACE. The run used an Illumina NovaSeq 6000. TCRdb applied fastp at Q25 and MiXCR to the public reads, then kept only in-frame beta chains. Each entry is one CDR3 protein sequence, shown with its most common DNA and genes. For this sample the table gives some 210,000 distinct CDR3 sequences, of which approximately 16% were detected only once. The top ten clones comprise roughly 2.3% of the sample. The sequenced sample consisted of PBMCs or a T cell subset sorted from them (not recorded which). These receptors came from an adult woman who had mild COVID-19 (a few samples of this study predate the infection). The sample titles of this study are shuffled in the database, so cell type and time point are left out; the donor was told from shared clones.

This clonotype was seen a few times. The chain recombines TRBV6-6 with TRBJ1-4; TRBD1 matches at 7 bases. CDR1 MNHNY and CDR2 SVGAGI come from the germline V gene (reference sequence). The CDR3 is 12 residues long. The trim removed 7 bases at V and 8 bases at J, leaving 4 bases unmatched. CDR3 sequence reads: CASNRGGEKLFF. The DNA of the CDR3 is TGTGCCAGCAACAGGGGAGGCGAAAAACTGTTTTTT.

Only a few counts were recorded for this clonotype. J is TRBJ1-1 and V is TRBV3-1, with 10 bases that match TRBD1. Looked up from germline, CDR1 is LGHDT and CDR2 is YNNKEL (reference sequence). Trimming cost V 6 bases and J 3 bases; bases outside gene matches: 13. The CDR3 length is 17 residues. The DNA for the CDR3 is TGTGCCAGCAGTCCCACCGGGACAGGGGTATTGTACACTGAAGCTTTCTTT. It codes for CASSPTGTGVLYTEAFF.

The chain employs TRBV30 and TRBJ1-1; D possibly corresponds to TRBD1 (6 bases). Between the trimmed V and J ends, which lost 2 bases and 10 bases, there was a span of 20 bases. Germline V gene sequence: CDR1 GTSNPN, CDR2 SVGIG (reference sequence). The CDR3 consists of 14 residues. The CDR3 nucleotides read TGTGCCTGGAGTTGGGGGGGGCCCCAGGCAGGAGCTTTCTTT. This sequence encodes CAWSWGGPQAGAFF.

The rearrangement joins TRBV7-3 to TRBJ1-2, with D tentatively TRBD1 (5 bases). CDR3 length: 15 amino acids. Germline V gene sequence: CDR1 SGHTA, CDR2 FQGTGA. The germline V and J ends were trimmed by 8 bases and 6 bases, with 22 bases remaining between them. The CDR3 protein is CASHLGTPSFNGYTF. CDR3 nucleotides: TGTGCCAGCCACCTGGGGACCCCCTCCTTTAATGGCTACACCTTC. Together with reference TRBV7-3 and TRBJ1-2, the CDR3 gives the full variable domain: GAGVSQTPSNKVTEKGKYVELRCDPISGHTALYWYRQSLGQGPEFLIYFQGTGAADDSGLPNDRFFAVRPEGSVSTLKIQRTERGDSAVYLCASHLGTPSFNGYTFGSGTRLTVV.

The table lists this clonotype with a few counts. This chain connects TRBV5-1 to TRBJ2-7; no firm D call. The CDR3 loop spans 13 amino acids. Germline CDR1 reads SGHRS; CDR2 reads YFSETQ. Trimming cost V 4 bases and J 0 bases, with 8 bases left between them. This chain's CDR3 is CASSAVSSYEQYF. The CDR3 bases are TGCGCCAGCAGCGCGGTGAGCTCCTACGAGCAGTACTTC.

This clonotype was recorded a few times. The V gene is TRBV2, the J gene TRBJ2-5; D may be TRBD1 or TRBD2 (6 bases each). The CDR3 is 14 amino acids. V was clipped by 7 bases and J by 1 base, with 13 bases between them. The germline CDR1 and CDR2 sequences are SNHLY and FYNNEI. The CDR3 DNA is TGTGCCAGCAACCGGGGGACAACCCAAGAGACCCAGTACTTC. Amino acids: CASNRGTTQETQYF.

This clonotype was detected only once. V and J are TRBV2 and TRBJ2-5; 9 nucleotides line up with TRBD2. Trimming cost V 5 bases and J 2 bases; bases outside gene matches: 6. Germline V gene sequence: CDR1 SNHLY, CDR2 FYNNEI. This CDR3 is 15 amino acids long. The CDR3 sequence is CASSFPGLAQETQYF. In DNA form, the CDR3 reads TGTGCCAGCAGTTTCCCGGGACTAGCTCAAGAGACCCAGTACTTC. The full variable domain, rest sourced from reference TRBV2 and TRBJ2-5, is EPEVTQTPSHQVTQMGQEVILRCVPISNHLYFYWYRQILGQKVEFLVSFYNNEISEKSEIFDDQFSVERPDGSNFTLKIRSTKLEDSAMYFCASSFPGLAQETQYFGPGTRLLVL.

The chain couples TRBV10-3 to TRBJ1-1; D call uncertain. Germline CDR1 ENHRY, CDR2 SYGVKD. This CDR3 comprises 15 residues. The V end was cut by 11 bases, the J end by 5 bases, with 24 bases between. CDR3 in amino acids: CASAFSPGAGTEAFF. The CDR3, as DNA: TGTGCCTCCGCCTTTTCCCCCGGAGCCGGAACTGAAGCTTTCTTT.

The chain has TRBV12-3 or TRBV12-4 and TRBJ1-5; 8 positions match TRBD1. The CDR3 runs 13 residues. The trim removed 6 bases at V and 7 bases at J, leaving 5 bases unmatched. The CDR3 coding sequence is TGTGCCAGCAGGGGACAGGTCGAACAGCCCCAGCATTTT. Encoded protein: CASRGQVEQPQHF.

This clonotype was observed a handful of times. The V and J genes are TRBV15 and TRBJ2-7, with D maybe TRBD2 (7 bases). Trimming removed 0 bases from V and 1 base from J, with 16 bases in between. The CDR3 length is 17 residues. Germline V gene lookup returns CDR1 LNHNV and CDR2 YYDKDF (reference sequence). The CDR3 DNA reads TGTGCCACCAGCAGAGATCCGGTGGGGGGGCCGTCCTACGAGCAGTACTTC. This gives the protein CATSRDPVGGPSYEQYF.

This chain's CDR3 is CASSIDGSGGSYEQYF. CDR3 nucleotide sequence: TGTGCCAGTAGTATAGACGGGAGCGGGGGGTCCTACGAGCAGTACTTC. The chain has TRBV19 and TRBJ2-7; 9 bases line up with TRBD2. V lost 0 bases and J lost 1; bases outside the gene matches: 4. CDR3 length: 16 amino acids. CDR1 and CDR2 (germline): LNHDA, SQIVND (reference sequence).

The chain has TRBV20-1 and TRBJ2-5, with D possibly matching TRBD2 (6 bases). The germline V gene has CDR1 DFQATT and CDR2 SNEGSKA (reference sequence). The CDR3 is 14 residues long. V gave up 6 bases and J gave up 2 bases, with 16 bases separating them. CDR3 DNA: TGCAGTGCAGCACATGGGGGGAGGCAAGAGACCCAGTACTTC. Encoded protein: CSAAHGGRQETQYF.

J is TRBJ2-3 and V is TRBV4-2; D remains ambiguous. The germline V gene encodes CDR1 LGHNA and CDR2 YNFKEQ. This CDR3 is built from 14 residues. The V end was cut by 3 bases, the J end by 8 bases, with 15 bases between. The CDR3: CASSHTRLDPTQYF. In DNA, the CDR3 is TGTGCCAGCAGCCACACCAGACTCGACCCTACGCAGTATTTT.

This clonotype has ten or more counts. The chain uses TRBV12-3 or TRBV12-4 and TRBJ2-3; D call uncertain. The CDR3 is 14 amino acids. V gave up 6 bases and J gave up 1 base, with 11 bases separating them. The CDR3 loop reads CASSTLWGTDTQYF. CDR3 DNA: TGTGCCAGCAGCACTCTGTGGGGCACAGATACGCAGTATTTT.

The genes are TRBV6-4 and TRBJ2-7, with D perhaps matching TRBD1 (6 bases). Germline CDR1 and CDR2: MRHNA and SNTAGT. The CDR3 is 19 residues long. The germline V and J ends were trimmed by 0 bases and 6 bases, with 27 bases remaining between them. CDR3 DNA: TGTGCCAGCAGTGACTCGCGATCATTGGGGGCCACTAAACGACTCGAGCAGTACTTC. It yields the protein CASSDSRSLGATKRLEQYF.

The table lists this clonotype with a few counts. This chain uses TRBV7-8 with TRBJ2-1; 12 bases align to TRBD2. V lost 0 bases to trimming and J lost 6 bases; unmatched junction nucleotides: 12. The CDR3 sequence is 19 residues long. Germline CDR1 and CDR2: SGHVS and FQNEAQ. Written as DNA, the CDR3 is TGTGCCAGCAGCTTAGCGGCTAGCGGGAGGGCCTCGACATCCAATGAGCAGTTCTTC. Its translation: CASSLAASGRASTSNEQFF.

This clonotype was seen a handful of times. The rearrangement links TRBV20-1 to TRBJ1-6; D possibly corresponds to TRBD1 (5 bases). This CDR3 has 11 amino acids. V was trimmed by 7 bases and J by 8 bases, leaving 9 bases between them. CDR1 is DFQATT, CDR2 SNEGSKA, per germline (reference sequence). As DNA, the CDR3 is TGCAGTGTCAGGGAGGATTCACCCCTCCACTTT. Translated, it gives CSVREDSPLHF.

The genes are TRBV29-1 and TRBJ2-3; 7 bases agree with TRBD1. The V gene's germline CDR1 is SQVTM and CDR2 ANQGSEA. V was pared by 6 bases and J by 2 bases, with 2 bases of the junction left unmatched. The CDR3 runs to 12 residues. CDR3 protein: CSVGTATDTQYF. DNA for the CDR3: TGCAGCGTGGGGACAGCCACAGATACGCAGTATTTT.

This clonotype appeared once. This chain joins TRBV30 and TRBJ2-1; D is perhaps TRBD1 (5 bases). The V gene lost 0 bases and the J gene lost 6 bases, with 15 bases spanning the gap. This CDR3 is built from 15 residues. The germline CDR1 and CDR2 sequences are GTSNPN and SVGIG (reference sequence). Written as DNA, the CDR3 is TGTGCCTGGAGTGTCGATCCCCAGGGCGTCAATGAGCAGTTCTTC. Translating it yields CAWSVDPQGVNEQFF.

The chain couples TRBV18 to TRBJ2-7; no reliable D call. CDR1 and CDR2 from the germline V gene are KGHSH and LQKENI. This CDR3 spans 12 amino acids. Trimming shortened V by 1 base and J by 2 bases, and 3 bases separated the two germline ends. CDR3 protein: CASSPLPYEQYF. The CDR3 DNA follows: TGTGCCAGCTCACCACTCCCCTACGAGCAGTACTTC.

This chain uses TRBV25-1 with TRBJ2-4; the match to TRBD1 covers 9 bases. Germline V lookup: CDR1 MGHDK, CDR2 SYGVNS. J gave up 8 bases and V 1 base, and 9 bases lay outside the gene matches. CDR3 size: 16 residues. CDR3 sequence reads: CASSESLGQGRDIQYF. The CDR3 bases are TGTGCCAGCAGTGAATCTCTCGGACAGGGGAGGGACATTCAGTACTTC.

This clonotype was seen only a few times. V and J are TRBV28 and TRBJ1-5; D is unresolved. Deletions cut 1 base from V and 6 bases from J, with 13 bases between. In germline, CDR1 is MDHEN, CDR2 SYDVKM. This CDR3 has 15 amino acids. The CDR3 region has the DNA TGTGCCAGCAGTTTATTAGGCCAGAGCCTTCAGCCCCAGCATTTT. Amino acid sequence: CASSLLGQSLQPQHF. Complete variable domain (other parts from reference TRBV28 and TRBJ1-5): DVKVTQSSRYLVKRTGEKVFLECVQDMDHENMFWYRQDPGLGLRLIYFSYDVKMKEKGDIPEGYSVSREKKERFSLILESASTNQTSMYLCASSLLGQSLQPQHFGDGTRLSIL.

This clonotype was seen more than once but under ten times. V is TRBV27 and J is TRBJ2-7, with 10 bases lining up with TRBD1. Losses at the gene ends were 8 bases for V and 4 bases for J; bases not matched to a gene: 8. Germline values: CDR1 MNHEY, CDR2 SMNVEV (reference sequence). The CDR3 covers 14 residues. CDR3 region: CASGRDRGVYEQYF. The CDR3 nucleotides are TGTGCCAGCGGCCGGGACAGGGGTGTGTACGAGCAGTACTTC.

This clonotype has only a few counts. CDR3 in DNA: TGTGCCAGCAGCTTACTGGGGTGGGCGATGAACACTGAAGCTTTCTTT. Translating gives CASSLLGWAMNTEAFF. V is TRBV7-9 and J is TRBJ1-1; D gene unclear. The V gene lost 2 bases and the J gene lost 0 bases, with 13 bases spanning the gap. This CDR3 is 16 amino acids long. Germline V gene sequence: CDR1 SEHNR, CDR2 FQNEAQ (reference sequence).

This chain uses TRBV7-2 with TRBJ1-5; unclear D gene. Deletions cut 0 bases from V and 3 bases from J, with 9 bases between. The length of the CDR3 is 15 residues. Germline CDR1 and CDR2: SGHTA and FQGNSA. The CDR3: CASSLAGGNNQPQHF. The CDR3 DNA follows: TGTGCCAGCAGCTTAGCAGGCGGAAACAATCAGCCCCAGCATTTT. Combining the CDR3 with reference TRBV7-2 and TRBJ1-5 gives the whole variable domain GAGVSQSPSNKVTEKGKDVELRCDPISGHTALYWYRQSLGQGLEFLIYFQGNSAPDKSGLPSDRFSAERTGGSVSTLTIQRTQQEDSAVYLCASSLAGGNNQPQHFGDGTRLSIL.

This clonotype showed up many times. The chain is built from TRBV7-9 and TRBJ1-3; possibly TRBD1 for D (5 bases). V lost 6 bases and J 0 bases, leaving 15 bases between the germline ends. There are 16 residues in the CDR3. CDR1 SEHNR and CDR2 FQNEAQ come from the germline V gene (reference sequence). Here the CDR3 reads CASSLSRGLSGNTIYF. The CDR3 DNA reads as TGTGCCAGCAGTTTGAGTAGGGGCCTCTCTGGAAACACCATATATTTT.

The chain uses TRBV25-1 and TRBJ2-3; 8 bases align to TRBD1. Germline lookup yields CDR1 MGHDK and CDR2 SYGVNS. Germline trimming cut 1 base from V and 3 bases from J; bases unmatched to any gene: 6. CDR3 length: 16 amino acids. This CDR3 reads CASSESAGGKTDTQYF. For the CDR3, the DNA is TGTGCCAGCAGTGAATCGGCAGGGGGCAAGACAGATACGCAGTATTTT.

This clonotype was seen at least ten times. The chain links TRBV24-1 to TRBJ2-7; tentatively, D is TRBD1 (6 bases). The length of the CDR3 is 11 residues. The ends were cut back, 9 bases at V and 5 bases at J, with 10 bases in the middle. Germline lookup yields CDR1 KGHDR and CDR2 SFDVKD. The CDR3 here is CATQQGHEQYF. CDR3 in DNA: TGTGCCACCCAACAGGGCCACGAGCAGTACTTC.

This clonotype was picked up a small number of times. In DNA, the CDR3 is TGCAGTGCTCTCTCGCGGCGAGCGACCTACGAGCAGTACTTC. Residues: CSALSRRATYEQYF. The chain joins TRBV20-1 to TRBJ2-7; no reliable D call. Germline V gene sequence: CDR1 DFQATT, CDR2 SNEGSKA (reference sequence). The CDR3 sequence is 14 residues long. Deletions cut 5 bases from V and 2 bases from J, with 16 bases between.

This clonotype was counted between two and nine times. The chain is built from TRBV4-1 and TRBJ2-7; no clear D. Germline CDR1 MGHRA, CDR2 YSYEKL. The CDR3 totals 14 residues. V lost 3 bases and J 3 bases, leaving 12 bases between the germline ends. The CDR3 loop is CASSQTLSGYEQYF. The DNA of the CDR3 is TGCGCCAGCAGCCAGACCCTGTCCGGCTACGAGCAGTACTTC.

The chain uses TRBV20-1 and TRBJ2-1; TRBD2 agrees at 8 bases. The germline V gene encodes CDR1 DFQATT and CDR2 SNEGSKA (reference sequence). After removal of 6 bases from V and 8 bases from J, the junction contained 15 bases not matched to a gene. This CDR3 region has 15 residues. The CDR3 DNA sequence: TGCAGTGCGGGGGTGGGGACTAGAGCTTCGTATGAGCAGTTCTTC. Translation gives CSAGVGTRASYEQFF.

In this sample, this clonotype turned up a few times. The CDR3 region has the DNA TGTGCCAGCAGCTCGGACAGCCAAATGAACACTGAAGCTTTCTTT. Translation gives CASSSDSQMNTEAFF. V and J are TRBV11-2 and TRBJ1-1; D may be TRBD1 (6 bases). Germline assignment: CDR1 SGHAT and CDR2 FQNNGV. V was cut by 4 bases and J by 0 bases, with 12 bases left in between. The CDR3 extends over 15 amino acids.